The 31 T cell receptor beta chains reported below all come from one sample, sequenced in a study of blood T cells in healthy people across ages. Using a J-beta primer mix together with a sample-barcoded 5' primer, a second PCR was run for roughly 6 to 11 cycles. TCRdb reprocessed the 5' RACE reads via MiXCR and lists one record per CDR3 protein. This table has 1.6 million or so distinct CDR3 sequences, around 36% appearing once. The sample consisted of blood. The receptors here all came from a woman aged 25 to 39 in good health.

This clonotype was observed at least ten times. Its ends do not fully match the called genes, so a read error is possible. The V call is TRBV7-6, the J call TRBJ2-1; D gene ambiguous. This CDR3 contains 12 residues. The germline gives CDR1 SGHVS, CDR2 FNYEAQ. The CDR3: CASSLAYDEQFF. The DNA for the CDR3 is TGTGCCAGCAGCTTAGCCTACGATGAGCAGTTCTTC.

There are a few counts of this clonotype. V gene TRBV28 combines with J gene TRBJ2-3; perhaps TRBD2 as D (5 bases). This CDR3 has 15 residues. The germline gives CDR1 MDHEN, CDR2 SYDVKM. Trimming removed 1 base at V and 9 bases at J, with 17 bases between. CDR3 region: CASSLSSGAIGTQYF. Here the CDR3 DNA reads TGTGCCAGCAGTTTATCGAGCGGAGCTATAGGGACGCAGTATTTT. Variable domain in full (rest from reference TRBV28 and TRBJ2-3): DVKVTQSSRYLVKRTGEKVFLECVQDMDHENMFWYRQDPGLGLRLIYFSYDVKMKEKGDIPEGYSVSREKKERFSLILESASTNQTSMYLCASSLSSGAIGTQYFGPGTRLTVL.

In its sample, this clonotype was seen a few times. The rearrangement links TRBV9 to TRBJ1-2; D is unresolved. The germline gives CDR1 SGDLS, CDR2 YYNGEE. The CDR3 runs 13 residues. Trimming cost V 4 bases and J 8 bases, with 15 bases left between them. This CDR3 is CASSPERLRGYTF. Here the CDR3 DNA reads TGTGCCAGCAGCCCCGAGAGGTTGAGGGGCTACACCTTC.

This clonotype was counted between two and nine times. The CDR3, as DNA: TGTGCCAGCAGTGAACCTGCGGTGGAGCAGTTCTTC. It is translated as CASSEPAVEQFF. J is TRBJ2-1 and V is TRBV6-1; no clear D gene. The CDR3 has 12 amino acids. V shed 2 bases and J shed 10 bases, with 9 bases lying between them. The V gene's germline CDR1 is MNHNS and CDR2 SASEGT.

This sequence joins TRBV7-2 and TRBJ2-5, with D possibly being TRBD1 or TRBD2 (5 bases each). The CDR3 runs to 15 residues. CDR1 is SGHTA and CDR2 is FQGNSA in the germline V gene. Trimming stripped 5 bases from V and 6 bases from J, with 19 bases between. The CDR3: CASSPRGSGAKTQYF. CDR3 sequence (DNA): TGTGCCAGCAGCCCCCGGGGTTCTGGGGCGAAGACCCAGTACTTC.

J is TRBJ2-3 and V is TRBV28; TRBD2 is a possible D gene (6 bases). The CDR3 consists of 16 residues. CDR1 and CDR2 from the germline V gene are MDHEN and SYDVKM. V shed 3 bases and J shed 1 base, with 14 bases lying between them. CDR3 protein: CASSLIYGSGTDTQYF. The CDR3 DNA sequence: TGTGCCAGCAGTTTGATTTACGGGAGTGGCACAGATACGCAGTATTTT.

The chain uses TRBV5-1 and TRBJ2-3; TRBD2 matches 12 bases. Germline values: CDR1 SGHRS, CDR2 YFSETQ. This CDR3 has 18 residues. V dropped 7 bases and J dropped 6; count of bases not matched to a gene: 18. The CDR3 is CASGGLAGGPKGADTQYF. The CDR3 nucleotides are TGCGCCAGCGGGGGCCTAGCGGGAGGGCCAAAGGGAGCCGATACGCAGTATTTT.

The chain joins TRBV7-2 to TRBJ2-1; a possible D gene is TRBD2 (7 bases). This CDR3 is 14 amino acids long. Germline CDR1 reads SGHTA; CDR2 reads FQGNSA. V lost 6 bases to trimming and J lost 12 bases, with 21 bases between them. CDR3: CASRTPGGPVTQFF. The CDR3 coding sequence is TGTGCCAGCAGGACTCCGGGGGGCCCTGTCACGCAGTTCTTC.

The sample holds a few counts of this clonotype. V gene TRBV24-1 combines with J gene TRBJ2-3; D is unclear. V was pared by 6 bases and J by 2 bases, with 14 bases between. The CDR3 spans 15 residues. Per germline, CDR1 KGHDR and CDR2 SFDVKD. The CDR3 is CATSSQWATTDTQYF. CDR3 nucleotide sequence: TGTGCCACCAGTTCCCAGTGGGCCACCACAGATACGCAGTATTTT.

At least ten counts were recorded for this clonotype. The chain carries TRBV12-3 or TRBV12-4 and TRBJ2-1; TRBD1 is a possible D gene (6 bases). V was pared by 6 bases and J by 2 bases, with 14 bases between. The length of the CDR3 is 15 residues. The CDR3 DNA is TGTGCCAGCAGCCTCGGCCAGGGGACCTACAATGAGCAGTTCTTC. This translates into CASSLGQGTYNEQFF.

The gene calls are TRBV20-1 and TRBJ2-7, with D maybe TRBD2 (5 bases). The length of the CDR3 is 12 residues. Germline V gene lookup returns CDR1 DFQATT and CDR2 SNEGSKA (reference sequence). V lost 3 bases and J 5 bases, leaving 11 bases between the germline ends. CDR3: CSASRGSDEQYF. In DNA form, the CDR3 reads TGCAGTGCTAGTCGTGGGAGCGACGAGCAGTACTTC.

The chain uses TRBV3-1 and TRBJ2-1; D remains unclear. The V and J ends lost 3 bases and 1 base respectively, with 13 bases between them. CDR3 length: 16 residues. Germline V CDR1 and CDR2: LGHDT, YNNKEL (reference sequence). CDR3 protein: CASSHLWAASYNEQFF. In DNA, the CDR3 is TGTGCCAGCAGCCATCTCTGGGCAGCGTCCTACAATGAGCAGTTCTTC.

The V and J genes are TRBV5-5 and TRBJ1-5; 7 positions match TRBD1. Germline V gives CDR1 SGHKS, CDR2 YYEKEE (reference sequence). Losses at the gene ends were 0 bases for V and 7 bases for J; bases not matched to a gene: 7. The CDR3 extends over 15 amino acids. The CDR3, as DNA: TGTGCCAGCAGCTTGGAAGGGGGCCTTGGGCAGCCCCAGCATTTT. Protein product: CASSLEGGLGQPQHF.

The chain joins TRBV10-3 to TRBJ2-7, with TRBD1 matching over 9 bases. In germline, CDR1 is ENHRY, CDR2 SYGVKD. This CDR3 has 11 amino acids. The CDR3 DNA sequence: TGTGTCAGCGGGACAGGGCGGGAGCAGTACTTC. Translation: CVSGTGREQYF.

This chain connects TRBV29-1 to TRBJ1-5; the D gene is possibly TRBD1 (6 bases). The CDR3 runs 13 residues. V lost 7 bases, J lost 5 bases, and 15 bases lay in between. In germline, CDR1 is SQVTM, CDR2 ANQGSEA. The CDR3 reads CSAVDRPDQPQHF. CDR3 nucleotides: TGCAGCGCGGTCGACAGGCCGGATCAGCCCCAGCATTTT.

This clonotype was found a few times. The V and J genes are TRBV29-1 and TRBJ2-5; TRBD1 matches at 8 bases. The J segment lost 6 bases and the V segment lost 7 bases, leaving 10 bases of the junction unmatched. Germline lookup yields CDR1 SQVTM and CDR2 ANQGSEA. The CDR3 length is 13 residues. The CDR3 region has the DNA TGCAGCGCCGGACAGGGCGATCAAAAGACCCAGTACTTC. As protein: CSAGQGDQKTQYF.

The chain joins TRBV2 to TRBJ2-5; TRBD1 agrees at 10 bases. V shed 6 bases, J shed 5 bases, and the junction held 6 bases outside the gene matches. Germline V gene sequence: CDR1 SNHLY, CDR2 FYNNEI. The CDR3 has 14 amino acids. The CDR3 DNA is TGTGCCAGCAGGAAGGGACAGGGGATCGAGACCCAGTACTTC. Protein sequence: CASRKGQGIETQYF. The full variable domain, in which reference TRBV2 and TRBJ2-5 provide the parts outside the CDR3, is EPEVTQTPSHQVTQMGQEVILRCVPISNHLYFYWYRQILGQKVEFLVSFYNNEISEKSEIFDDQFSVERPDGSNFTLKIRSTKLEDSAMYFCASRKGQGIETQYFGPGTRLLVL.

This clonotype was seen more than once but under ten times. This chain links TRBV30 with TRBJ1-6, with TRBD1 matching over 11 bases. The germline CDR1 and CDR2 sequences are GTSNPN and SVGIG (reference sequence). Unmatched junction bases numbered 3, after V lost 7 bases and J lost 10 bases. CDR3 length: 12 amino acids. This CDR3 reads CASRDRGSPLHF. The CDR3 region has the DNA TGTGCCTCCCGGGACAGGGGGTCACCCCTCCACTTT.

This clonotype was detected a few times. This chain connects TRBV21-1 to TRBJ2-1. TRBV21-1 is a recognized pseudogene. This CDR3 contains 15 residues. The CDR3 loop reads CASSKGSVTYNEQFF. In DNA, the CDR3 is TGTGCCAGCAGCAAAGGTTCGGTGACCTACAATGAGCAGTTCTTC.

This clonotype was detected only a few times. This sequence joins TRBV20-1 and TRBJ2-5, with a weak D call TRBD2 (8 bases). Deletions cut 6 bases from V and 1 base from J, with 18 bases between. Germline V gene data show CDR1 as DFQATT and CDR2 as SNEGSKA (reference sequence). This CDR3 is 15 amino acids long. The CDR3 bases are TGCAGTGCAAGACAGGGCGGGGGGAGCCAAGAGACCCAGTACTTC. Its translation is CSARQGGGSQETQYF.

In its sample, this clonotype was seen a few times. The chain couples TRBV20-1 to TRBJ2-3, with 8 bases lining up with TRBD1. Germline trimming cut 2 bases from V and 0 bases from J; bases unmatched to any gene: 10. Germline CDR1 DFQATT, CDR2 SNEGSKA (reference sequence). The CDR3 is 17 amino acids. The CDR3 loop is CSARQTRGRASTDTQYF. CDR3 in DNA: TGCAGTGCTAGACAAACCAGGGGGCGAGCTAGCACAGATACGCAGTATTTT.

This chain joins TRBV7-9 and TRBJ2-1, with D possibly matching TRBD1 (5 bases). The length of the CDR3 is 14 residues. Trimming took off 3 bases at V and 12 bases at J, with 18 bases between the two ends. The V gene's germline CDR1 is SEHNR and CDR2 FQNEAQ (reference sequence). In DNA, the CDR3 is TGTGCCAGCAGCTTTGACAGACGGCTAGGCCTGCAGTTCTTC. Its protein product is CASSFDRRLGLQFF.

The V call is TRBV7-8, the J call TRBJ1-5; D not resolved. V was cut by 1 base and J by 12 bases, with 13 bases left in between. The CDR3 is made up of 13 amino acids. Per germline, CDR1 SGHVS and CDR2 FQNEAQ. The CDR3: CASSLGRELVQHF. DNA of the CDR3: TGTGCCAGCAGCTTAGGAAGGGAATTGGTCCAGCATTTT.

Here the CDR3 reads CASSLGDRVADTQYF. In DNA, the CDR3 is TGCGCCAGCAGCTTGGGGGACAGGGTTGCAGATACGCAGTATTTT. The rearrangement joins TRBV5-1 to TRBJ2-3; TRBD1 matches at 9 bases. CDR3 length equals 15 residues. Germline CDR1 SGHRS, CDR2 YFSETQ. Losses at the gene ends were 0 bases for V and 4 bases for J; bases not matched to a gene: 3.

The chain joins TRBV20-1 to TRBJ2-1, with D possibly called TRBD1 or TRBD2 (6 bases each). Germline CDR1 DFQATT, CDR2 SNEGSKA (reference sequence). Trimming cost V 4 bases and J 7 bases, with 23 bases left between them. The CDR3 is made up of 16 amino acids. Written as DNA, the CDR3 is TGCAGTGCTACCTTGAAACGGGGGCCGAACACGAATGAGCAGTTCTTC. Its translation is CSATLKRGPNTNEQFF.

This sequence joins TRBV2 and TRBJ1-2; a possible D gene is TRBD1 (5 bases). Per the germline V gene, CDR1 is SNHLY and CDR2 is FYNNEI. CDR3 length: 15 residues. V lost 6 bases, J lost 8 bases, and 22 bases lay in between. CDR3 residues: CASSADSGRETGYTF. CDR3 in DNA: TGTGCCAGCAGCGCAGACTCGGGACGCGAGACGGGCTACACCTTC.

CDR3 in DNA: TGTGCCAGCAGCCGACGGGAGGGTGCCGAGCAGTACTTC. It codes for CASSRREGAEQYF. The chain carries TRBV6-5 and TRBJ2-7; 8 bases are a match to TRBD2. Trimming took 6 bases from V and 6 from J; bases not matched to a gene: 7. The CDR3 sequence is 13 residues long. Per germline, CDR1 MNHEY and CDR2 SVGAGI.

This clonotype was found a few times. The chain recombines TRBV7-9 with TRBJ2-1, with 8 bases identical to TRBD2. V gave up 5 bases and J gave up 8 bases; unmatched junction bases: 8. Germline CDR1 and CDR2: SEHNR and FQNEAQ (reference sequence). CDR3 length: 14 amino acids. The CDR3 loop reads CASSRAGVFHEQFF. Written as DNA, the CDR3 is TGTGCCAGCAGCCGAGCGGGAGTCTTTCATGAGCAGTTCTTC.

This clonotype was seen a handful of times. The chain uses TRBV27 and TRBJ2-1; perhaps TRBD2 as D (6 bases). Trimming left V 0 bases short and J 2 bases short, with 11 bases between. This CDR3 is built from 16 residues. The germline gives CDR1 MNHEY, CDR2 SMNVEV (reference sequence). CDR3 residues: CASSLSGGLPYNEQFF. CDR3 DNA sequence: TGTGCCAGCAGTTTATCTGGGGGGTTGCCCTACAATGAGCAGTTCTTC.

This clonotype was counted a few times. The rearrangement joins TRBV4-1 to TRBJ2-3, with a tentative D call TRBD1 (6 bases). V lost 3 bases and J lost 3, with 13 bases in between. The CDR3 contains 15 residues. Germline V CDR1 and CDR2: MGHRA, YSYEKL. The CDR3, as DNA: TGCGCCAGCAGCCACTCCAGGGGCCGGACAGATACGCAGTATTTT. Amino acid sequence: CASSHSRGRTDTQYF.

This chain joins TRBV28 and TRBJ2-3; 7 nucleotides line up with TRBD2. Looked up from germline, CDR1 is MDHEN and CDR2 is SYDVKM. J gave up 4 bases and V 7 bases, and 11 bases lay outside the gene matches. The CDR3 consists of 15 residues. This chain's CDR3 is CASKVGGSDSDTQYF. In nucleotides, the CDR3 is TGTGCCAGCAAAGTGGGCGGGAGTGACTCAGATACGCAGTATTTT.